Each of the 30 T cell receptor beta chains below was sequenced from the same sample in a study of blood T cell repertoires in COVID-19. Using immunoSEQ multiplex PCR, the repertoire was profiled, and TCRdb retains in-frame clones only, with some absent. The table records 120,000 to 150,000 clones, approximately 84% of them present only once. Sample: peripheral blood. The receptor source for this set is an elderly woman in a cohort sampled during active or convalescent COVID-19.

The chain uses TRBV5-1 and TRBJ1-1, with 8 bases matching TRBD1. This CDR3 contains 14 residues. CDR1 is SGHRS, CDR2 YFSETQ, per germline. V lost 4 bases and J lost 3; bases outside the gene matches: 5. The CDR3 loop reads CASSPNRGYTEAFF. CDR3 DNA sequence: TGCGCCAGCAGCCCGAACAGGGGGTACACTGAAGCTTTCTTT.

The chain has TRBV7-2 and TRBJ2-5, with 9 bases lining up with TRBD1. Trimming took 5 bases from V and 4 from J; bases not matched to a gene: 5. The CDR3 covers 14 residues. Germline lookup yields CDR1 SGHTA and CDR2 FQGNSA. The CDR3 DNA reads TGTGCCAGCAGCGCCCGACAGGGGGGAGAGACCCAGTACTTC. Translation: CASSARQGGETQYF.

The V and J genes are TRBV2 and TRBJ2-5; TRBD2 might be the D (5 bases). With 7 bases removed from V and 5 bases from J, the gap between germline ends came to 11 bases. The CDR3 loop spans 12 amino acids. Germline V CDR1 and CDR2: SNHLY, FYNNEI. CDR3 DNA sequence: TGTGCCAGCAAACTAGTCGGGGAGACCCAGTACTTC. Translated, it gives CASKLVGETQYF.

This chain links TRBV18 with TRBJ1-1, with 10 positions matching TRBD1. The junction had 7 bases not matched to a gene; V was cut back by 4 bases and J by 5 bases. Looked up from germline, CDR1 is KGHSH and CDR2 is LQKENI. CDR3 length: 15 amino acids. This CDR3 is CASSLGTGVVTEAFF. The CDR3 nucleotides are TGTGCCAGCTCACTGGGGACAGGGGTTGTGACTGAAGCTTTCTTT.

The chain recombines TRBV7-9 with TRBJ2-6; 9 bases are a match to TRBD1. Losses at the gene ends were 5 bases for V and 0 bases for J; bases not matched to a gene: 5. This CDR3 has 17 residues. The germline V gene has CDR1 SEHNR and CDR2 FQNEAQ (reference sequence). The CDR3 sequence: CASSPRQGVSGANVLTF. The CDR3, as DNA: TGTGCCAGCAGCCCACGACAGGGGGTCTCTGGGGCCAACGTCCTGACTTTC.

This chain links TRBV28 with TRBJ2-3; TRBD1 is a possible D gene (6 bases). The germline V gene encodes CDR1 MDHEN and CDR2 SYDVKM. V gave up 7 bases and J gave up 1 base, with 15 bases separating them. CDR3 length equals 15 residues. CDR3 nucleotides: TGTGCCAGCAACGACCTAGCAGGGGGCACAGATACGCAGTATTTT. The encoded protein is CASNDLAGGTDTQYF.

This chain uses TRBV19 with TRBJ2-5; a possible D gene is TRBD1 (5 bases). V lost 6 bases and J 2 bases, leaving 13 bases between the germline ends. The CDR3 is 14 residues long. The germline V gene has CDR1 LNHDA and CDR2 SQIVND (reference sequence). CDR3 loop: CASSSQGGQETQYF. The CDR3, as DNA: TGTGCCAGTAGCTCCCAGGGTGGACAAGAGACCCAGTACTTC.

Regarding this clone: At one end the junction does not follow the germline gene, possibly because of a read error. The V gene is TRBV5-1, the J gene TRBJ1-4; 10 bases match TRBD1. CDR1 SGHRS and CDR2 YFSETQ come from the germline V gene. The CDR3 has 13 amino acids. The DNA of the CDR3 is TGCGCCAGCAGCTTGTGGGGGGACAGGGGATCGGTTTTT. Translated, it gives CASSLWGDRGSVF.

The rearrangement joins TRBV5-4 to TRBJ2-1, with 10 bases fitting TRBD1. Germline lookup yields CDR1 SGHNT and CDR2 YYREEE (reference sequence). The CDR3 is 15 amino acids. J gave up 12 bases and V 4 bases, and 13 bases lay outside the gene matches. The CDR3 sequence: CASSVGTGALGGQFF. The CDR3 bases are TGTGCCAGCAGCGTCGGGACAGGGGCGCTCGGGGGGCAGTTCTTC. Drawing the rest from reference TRBV5-4 and TRBJ2-1, the complete variable domain is ETGVTQSPTHLIKTRGQQVTLRCSSQSGHNTVSWYQQALGQGPQFIFQYYREEENGRGNFPPRFSGLQFPNYSSELNVNALELDDSALYLCASSVGTGALGGQFFGPGTRLTVL.

The chain's CDR3 is CASSPKNTGELFF. The CDR3 bases are TGTGCCAGCAGCCCCAAGAACACCGGGGAGCTGTTTTTT. The chain carries TRBV7-3 and TRBJ2-2; no definite D call. Trimming stripped 5 bases from V and 1 base from J, with 5 bases between. CDR1 is SGHTA, CDR2 FQGTGA, per germline. The CDR3 runs to 13 residues.

This chain uses TRBV5-4 with TRBJ2-3; D may be TRBD1 (7 bases). CDR1 and CDR2 (germline): SGHNT, YYREEE (reference sequence). Trimming took 6 bases from V and 3 from J, leaving 20 bases between them. The CDR3 consists of 16 residues. The CDR3 DNA reads as TGTGCCAGCACCATTGGAGGGGGCGGGAAGACAGATACGCAGTATTTT. Translation gives CASTIGGGGKTDTQYF.

This sequence joins TRBV24-1 and TRBJ2-3; D is unclear. Deletions cut 4 bases from V and 5 bases from J, with 15 bases between. CDR3 length: 15 amino acids. The germline gives CDR1 KGHDR, CDR2 SFDVKD. The CDR3 protein is CATSDTVLFEDTQYF. CDR3 bases: TGTGCCACCAGTGACACAGTCCTATTCGAAGATACGCAGTATTTT.

This sequence joins TRBV10-3 and TRBJ1-1; D may be TRBD1 (6 bases). V lost 6 bases to trimming and J lost 6 bases, with 17 bases between them. The CDR3 spans 14 residues. Germline CDR1 and CDR2: ENHRY and SYGVKD. CDR3 in DNA: TGTGCCATCAGGCCCGGACAGTTCTACTCTGAAGCTTTCTTT. It codes for CAIRPGQFYSEAFF.

The chain couples TRBV19 to TRBJ1-1; TRBD1 might be the D (6 bases). The V gene lost 11 bases and the J gene lost 5 bases, with 15 bases spanning the gap. The germline gives CDR1 LNHDA, CDR2 SQIVND (reference sequence). The CDR3 is 12 residues long. The CDR3, as DNA: TGTGCCTCAACCAGGGGTTGGACTGAAGCTTTCTTT. It is translated as CASTRGWTEAFF. Complete variable domain (other parts from reference TRBV19 and TRBJ1-1): DGGITQSPKYLFRKEGQNVTLSCEQNLNHDAMYWYRQDPGQGLRLIYYSQIVNDFQKGDIAEGYSVSREKKESFPLTVTSAQKNPTAFYLCASTRGWTEAFFGQGTRLTVV.

V usage is TRBV15 and J usage is TRBJ2-3; the D gene is possibly TRBD1 (5 bases). CDR1 and CDR2 (germline): LNHNV, YYDKDF (reference sequence). CDR3 length equals 16 residues. Trimming shortened V by 3 bases and J by 2 bases, and 15 bases separated the two germline ends. CDR3 protein: CATSSHGAFNTDTQYF. In nucleotides, the CDR3 is TGTGCCACCAGCAGCCATGGGGCCTTCAACACAGATACGCAGTATTTT.

V and J are TRBV18 and TRBJ2-3; D is possibly TRBD2 (6 bases). Trimming removed 3 bases from V and 4 bases from J, with 11 bases in between. Germline CDR1 is KGHSH and CDR2 is LQKENI. The CDR3 is 14 residues long. CDR3 in amino acids: CASSPPLAPDTQYF. CDR3 DNA sequence: TGTGCCAGCTCACCCCCCCTAGCGCCAGATACGCAGTATTTT.

In DNA, the CDR3 is TGTGCCAGCAGCCAGGGGGCTGGAATCACTGAAGCTTTCTTT. It specifies CASSQGAGITEAFF. The chain couples TRBV3-1 (or the pseudogene TRBV3-2) to TRBJ1-1, with a weak D call TRBD1 (6 bases). Trimming cost V 3 bases and J 4 bases, with 12 bases left between them. The CDR3 has 14 residues. Germline V gene lookup returns CDR1 LGHDT and CDR2 YNNKEL (reference sequence).

V is TRBV27 and J is TRBJ1-4, with D perhaps TRBD1 (6 bases). This CDR3 has 14 residues. The V gene lost 2 bases and the J gene lost 7 bases, with 11 bases spanning the gap. Per the germline V gene, CDR1 is MNHEY and CDR2 is SMNVEV (reference sequence). CDR3 loop: CASSLNRAGEKLFF. As DNA, the CDR3 is TGTGCCAGCAGTTTAAACAGGGCGGGTGAAAAACTGTTTTTT.

This sequence joins TRBV27 and TRBJ1-5; 10 bases are a match to TRBD1. Trimming removed 1 base from V and 7 bases from J; junction bases left unmatched: 4. The length of the CDR3 is 15 residues. Looked up from germline, CDR1 is MNHEY and CDR2 is SMNVEV (reference sequence). The CDR3 region has the DNA TGTGCCAGCAGTTTATGGGGACAGGGGCGGCAGCCCCAGCATTTT. Protein sequence: CASSLWGQGRQPQHF.

This clone was detected a few times. This chain links TRBV7-8 with TRBJ2-7; 8 bases fit TRBD2. The V gene end was trimmed by 2 bases and the J gene end by 2 bases; junction bases not matched to a gene: 2. The germline gives CDR1 SGHVS, CDR2 FQNEAQ. The CDR3 is 14 amino acids. The CDR3 spells CASSLTSGAYEQYF. CDR3 DNA sequence: TGTGCCAGCAGCTTAACTAGCGGTGCCTACGAGCAGTACTTC. Complete variable domain (other parts from reference TRBV7-8 and TRBJ2-7): GAGVSQSPRYKVAKRGQDVALRCDPISGHVSLFWYQQALGQGPEFLTYFQNEAQLDKSGLPSDRFFAERPEGSVSTLKIQRTQQEDSAVYLCASSLTSGAYEQYFGPGTRLTVT.

The V call is TRBV5-1, the J call TRBJ1-2; TRBD1 is a possible D gene (6 bases). The V and J ends lost 4 bases and 2 bases respectively, with 12 bases between them. CDR1 and CDR2 from the germline V gene are SGHRS and YFSETQ. The CDR3 loop spans 14 amino acids. This CDR3 reads CASSPGTLNYGYTF. The CDR3, as DNA: TGCGCCAGCAGCCCGGGGACACTGAACTATGGCTACACCTTC.

The CDR3 DNA sequence: TGTGCCAGCAGTTTAGGGAGTGAAGCTTTCTTT. Its translation is CASSLGSEAFF. The rearrangement joins TRBV6-1 to TRBJ1-1; no definite D call. Germline V CDR1 and CDR2: MNHNS, SASEGT. V lost 5 bases and J 7 bases, leaving 8 bases between the germline ends. The CDR3 runs to 11 residues.

Only one count was recorded for this clone. CDR3 region: CASSQSRGFGTEAFF. For the CDR3, the DNA is TGTGCCAGCAGCCAGTCCAGGGGCTTTGGGACTGAAGCTTTCTTT. The rearrangement joins TRBV4-2 to TRBJ1-1; weak D call: TRBD1 (6 bases). The V end lost 3 bases, the J end lost 5 bases, and 16 bases lay between the germline ends. This CDR3 has 15 amino acids. Germline V gene sequence: CDR1 LGHNA, CDR2 YNFKEQ.

V gene TRBV20-1 combines with J gene TRBJ1-2, with a weak D call TRBD1 (6 bases). Trimming shortened V by 6 bases and J by 8 bases, and 13 bases separated the two germline ends. This CDR3 region has 11 residues. Per germline, CDR1 DFQATT and CDR2 SNEGSKA (reference sequence). CDR3 in amino acids: CSARGEGGYTF. For the CDR3, the DNA is TGCAGTGCCAGGGGTGAGGGGGGCTACACCTTC.

The chain employs TRBV5-1 and TRBJ1-1; D gene ambiguous. This CDR3 has 14 amino acids. The V gene's germline CDR1 is SGHRS and CDR2 YFSETQ. V was pared by 2 bases and J by 0 bases, with 8 bases between. The CDR3 bases are TGCGCCAGCAGCTTCGAGGGCATGAACACTGAAGCTTTCTTT. Translating gives CASSFEGMNTEAFF.

The chain employs TRBV6-5 and TRBJ1-4, with D possibly matching TRBD1 (5 bases). Germline CDR1 is MNHEY and CDR2 is SVGAGI. CDR3 size: 13 residues. The germline V and J ends were trimmed by 7 bases and 2 bases, with 8 bases remaining between them. For the CDR3, the DNA is TGTGCCAGCACGGGGGTTACTAATGAAAAACTGTTTTTT. Amino acids: CASTGVTNEKLFF.

The rearrangement links TRBV4-2 to TRBJ2-2; tentative D call: TRBD2 (6 bases). The CDR3 is made up of 14 amino acids. Germline loops: CDR1 LGHNA, CDR2 YNFKEQ. Trimming removed 3 bases from V and 5 bases from J, with 10 bases in between. The CDR3 region has the DNA TGTGCCAGCAGCCAGAGGGACTCGACCGGGGAGCTGTTTTTT. This codes for CASSQRDSTGELFF.

This clone came up a few times. The chain couples TRBV29-1 to TRBJ2-7, with D maybe TRBD1 (6 bases). Germline CDR1 reads SQVTM; CDR2 reads ANQGSEA. CDR3 size: 12 residues. V was cut by 6 bases and J by 0 bases, with 9 bases left in between. In DNA, the CDR3 is TGCAGCGTAGGGGACAACTCCTACGAGCAGTACTTC. Translated, it gives CSVGDNSYEQYF.

This chain links TRBV18 with TRBJ1-1; 8 bases map to TRBD1. The CDR3 contains 15 residues. Germline V CDR1 and CDR2: KGHSH, LQKENI. The J segment lost 5 bases and the V segment lost 3 bases, leaving 8 bases of the junction unmatched. The CDR3 is CASSPKTGAGTEAFF. The CDR3 coding sequence is TGTGCCAGCTCACCTAAGACAGGGGCTGGGACTGAAGCTTTCTTT.

This chain joins TRBV7-8 and TRBJ1-1, with D hard to call. With 1 base removed from V and 3 bases from J, the gap between germline ends came to 6 bases. The CDR3 contains 13 residues. The V gene's germline CDR1 is SGHVS and CDR2 FQNEAQ. CDR3 sequence (DNA): TGTGCCAGCAGCTTAGTGTCATACACTGAAGCTTTCTTT. Protein: CASSLVSYTEAFF.